The clone carrying this T cell receptor beta chain was counted only a few times. Antigen: not known. These data belong to a study of CD8 T cells in ankylosing spondylitis. Overall study findings and caveats: Clones linked to disease were reported to show significant enrichment in matched ankylosing spondylitis synovial fluid. It appeared that ankylosing spondylitis blood was characterized by a TCR beta motif of 8 or 9 highly homologous variants.

For TCR beta, libraries came from quantitative 5'-RACE with molecular barcodes. TCRdb itself ran the 5' RACE reads through MiXCR, one entry per CDR3 protein. The sample shows around 450,000 distinct CDR3 sequences, about 24% of them seen only once. Losses at the gene ends were 10 bases for V and 8 bases for J; bases not matched to a gene: 14. CDR3 length equals 15 residues. From germline, CDR1 is ENHRY and CDR2 SYGVKD. The chain is built from TRBV10-3 and TRBJ2-1, with TRBD2 matching over 10 bases. Material for sequencing was blood, either unsorted or a sorted T cell fraction (not recorded which). The clonotype comes from a male donor with ankylosing spondylitis. Here the CDR3 reads CATHPGTSDRHEQFF. CDR3 coding DNA: TGTGCCACACATCCCGGGACTAGCGATAGGCATGAGCAGTTCTTC.